Below, 7 T cell receptor beta chains from the same sample are listed, as sequenced in a study of shared clonotypes between healthy human individuals. Measured with immunoSEQ multiplex PCR; TCRdb has only the in-frame clones, and not every one. The data contain millions of clones, 90% to 95% of them singletons. What was sequenced was naive CD4+ T cells sorted from blood. Subset noted: CD45RA+ positively selected. These receptors all stem from a man aged 18 to 35 in good health.

Turning to this clone: Additional DNA sequences in this sample encode the identical CDR3. The J gene is TRBJ2-2, the V gene TRBV5-1; perhaps TRBD1 as D (6 bases). V shed 0 bases and J shed 2 bases, with 8 bases lying between them. Germline V lookup: CDR1 SGHRS, CDR2 YFSETQ. This CDR3 is built from 15 residues. This chain's CDR3 is CASSLGGGNTGELFF. The CDR3 nucleotides are TGCGCCAGCAGCTTGGGAGGGGGAAACACCGGGGAGCTGTTTTTT.

The chain combines TRBV6-6 with TRBJ2-7; the D is unclear. CDR1 is MNHNY and CDR2 is SVGAGI in the germline V gene (reference sequence). The CDR3 length is 13 residues. V dropped 8 bases and J dropped 0 bases, with 11 bases sitting between them. For the CDR3, the DNA is TGTGCCAGCTCTGGCCGAGTCTCCTACGAGCAGTACTTC. The encoded protein is CASSGRVSYEQYF.

The CDR3 loop is CASSIDSTYEQYF. For the CDR3, the DNA is TGTGCCAGCAGCATCGACTCGACCTACGAGCAGTACTTC. This chain connects TRBV5-4 to TRBJ2-7; no definite D call. CDR3 size: 13 residues. Trimming pared 4 bases from V and 2 bases from J, leaving 10 bases between. The germline V gene encodes CDR1 SGHNT and CDR2 YYREEE (reference sequence).

The chain links TRBV6-5 to TRBJ2-1; D gene ambiguous. CDR3 length: 11 residues. V was pared by 10 bases and J by 2 bases, with 6 bases between. The germline V gene has CDR1 MNHEY and CDR2 SVGAGI. The CDR3 DNA reads TGTGCCACCGCCGCCTACAATGAGCAGTTCTTC. It specifies CATAAYNEQFF.

V gene TRBV4-3 combines with J gene TRBJ1-4; D is ambiguous. Trimming took 0 bases from V and 8 from J, leaving 16 bases between them. This CDR3 contains 16 residues. CDR1 LGHNA and CDR2 YSLEER come from the germline V gene. CDR3 in amino acids: CASSQEGAFGREKLFF. CDR3 sequence (DNA): TGCGCCAGCAGCCAAGAAGGCGCGTTCGGGCGCGAAAAACTGTTTTTT.

V gene TRBV7-9 combines with J gene TRBJ2-3; D gene uncertain. The length of the CDR3 is 13 residues. Trimming took off 0 bases at V and 4 bases at J, with 5 bases between the two ends. Germline CDR1 reads SEHNR; CDR2 reads FQNEAQ (reference sequence). The CDR3 region is CASSLANADTQYF. In DNA form, the CDR3 reads TGTGCCAGCAGCTTAGCGAATGCAGATACGCAGTATTTT.

J is TRBJ1-2 and V is TRBV18, with unresolved D. Trimming stripped 3 bases from V and 6 bases from J, with 17 bases between. This CDR3 is 15 amino acids long. Germline values: CDR1 KGHSH, CDR2 LQKENI. CDR3 in amino acids: CASSPAVETINGYTF. As DNA, the CDR3 is TGTGCCAGCTCACCGGCGGTCGAGACAATAAATGGCTACACCTTC. Full variable domain (outside the CDR3, taken from reference TRBV18 and TRBJ1-2): NAGVMQNPRHLVRRRGQEARLRCSPMKGHSHVYWYRQLPEEGLKFMVYLQKENIIDESGMPKERFSAEFPKEGPSILRIQQVVRGDSAAYFCASSPAVETINGYTFGSGTRLTVV.